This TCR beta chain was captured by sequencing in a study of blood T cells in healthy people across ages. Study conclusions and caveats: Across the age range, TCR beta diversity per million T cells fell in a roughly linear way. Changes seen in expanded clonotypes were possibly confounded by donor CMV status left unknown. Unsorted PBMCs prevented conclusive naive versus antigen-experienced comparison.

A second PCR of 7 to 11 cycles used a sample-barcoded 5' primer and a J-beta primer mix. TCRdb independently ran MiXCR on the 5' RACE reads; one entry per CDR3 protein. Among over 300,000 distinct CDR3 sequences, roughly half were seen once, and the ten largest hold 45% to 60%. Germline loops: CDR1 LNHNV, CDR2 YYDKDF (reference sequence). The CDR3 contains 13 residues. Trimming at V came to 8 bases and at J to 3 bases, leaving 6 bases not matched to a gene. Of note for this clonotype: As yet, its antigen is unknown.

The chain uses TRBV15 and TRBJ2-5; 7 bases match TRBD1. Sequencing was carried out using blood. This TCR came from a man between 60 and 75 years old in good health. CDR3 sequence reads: CATSWDSEETQYF. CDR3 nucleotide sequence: TGTGCCACCTCCTGGGACAGCGAAGAGACCCAGTACTTC. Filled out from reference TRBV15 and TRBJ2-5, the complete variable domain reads DAMVIQNPRYQVTQFGKPVTLSCSQTLNHNVMYWYQQKSSQAPKLLFHYYDKDFNNEADTPDNFQSRRPNTSFCFLDIRSPGLGDTAMYLCATSWDSEETQYFGPGTRLLVL.